A single sample is the source of the 24 T cell receptor beta chains below, sequenced in a study of T cell responses to AZD1222 COVID-19 vaccine. Only in-frame clones appear in the TCRdb table, and some are missing; sequencing was by immunoSEQ multiplex PCR. The profile shows approximately 110,000 clones, 87% of them singletons. The material sequenced was peripheral blood, taken 28 days after the second AZD1222 dose. Source of these receptors: an adult who received the AZD1222 COVID-19 vaccine.

This clone turned up a few times. The rearrangement links TRBV19 to TRBJ1-2; D gene unclear. Germline-derived CDR1 and CDR2 are LNHDA and SQIVND (reference sequence). The CDR3 contains 14 residues. Trimming left V 9 bases short and J 4 bases short, with 18 bases between. CDR3 nucleotide sequence: TGTGCCAGCCGTATCTACTCAAGTGTCTATGGCTACACCTTC. This gives the protein CASRIYSSVYGYTF.

The chain joins TRBV10-3 to TRBJ2-5; perhaps TRBD1 as D (6 bases). Trimming cost V 7 bases and J 2 bases, with 11 bases left between them. CDR3 length: 13 amino acids. Germline V lookup: CDR1 ENHRY, CDR2 SYGVKD. CDR3 in DNA: TGTGCCATCACTGGGACACCACAAGAGACCCAGTACTTC. Translated, it gives CAITGTPQETQYF.

This rearrangement joins TRBV4-1 to TRBJ2-7; 9 positions match TRBD2. The germline V gene encodes CDR1 MGHRA and CDR2 YSYEKL. This CDR3 has 20 residues. V trimming: 2 bases; J trimming: 7 bases; junction bases outside the gene matches: 24. CDR3 loop: CASSQYLDEREVGGCCEQYF. CDR3 sequence (DNA): TGCGCCAGCAGCCAATATCTAGATGAGCGGGAGGTCGGCGGGTGTTGTGAGCAGTACTTC.

The rearrangement joins TRBV30 to TRBJ1-2, with D possibly being TRBD1 (6 bases). The CDR3 consists of 13 residues. Germline assignment: CDR1 GTSNPN and CDR2 SVGIG (reference sequence). V dropped 0 bases and J dropped 4 bases, with 9 bases sitting between them. This chain's CDR3 is CAWSVNRVYGYTF. DNA for the CDR3: TGTGCCTGGAGTGTTAACAGGGTCTATGGCTACACCTTC.

This clone was recorded once. The DNA for the CDR3 is TGCAGTGCTAGTCGACGGGACAAGTACAATGAGCAGTTCTTC. As protein: CSASRRDKYNEQFF. The V gene is TRBV20-1, the J gene TRBJ2-1, with D possibly matching TRBD1 (6 bases). The CDR3 totals 14 residues. Germline V lookup: CDR1 DFQATT, CDR2 SNEGSKA (reference sequence). Trimming removed 3 bases from V and 4 bases from J, with 13 bases in between.

The chain is built from TRBV5-4 and TRBJ2-1; 9 nucleotides match TRBD1. Losses at the gene ends were 7 bases for V and 0 bases for J; bases not matched to a gene: 5. The CDR3 is 15 residues long. Germline lookup yields CDR1 SGHNT and CDR2 YYREEE (reference sequence). CDR3 in amino acids: CASCPDRGSYNEQFF. In nucleotides, the CDR3 is TGTGCCAGCTGCCCGGACAGGGGCTCCTACAATGAGCAGTTCTTC. Full variable domain (outside the CDR3, taken from reference TRBV5-4 and TRBJ2-1): ETGVTQSPTHLIKTRGQQVTLRCSSQSGHNTVSWYQQALGQGPQFIFQYYREEENGRGNFPPRFSGLQFPNYSSELNVNALELDDSALYLCASCPDRGSYNEQFFGPGTRLTVL.

V is TRBV5-1 and J is TRBJ1-2, with D hard to call. CDR1 and CDR2 (germline): SGHRS, YFSETQ. The CDR3 contains 15 residues. Trimming stripped 2 bases from V and 4 bases from J, with 15 bases between. CDR3 sequence (DNA): TGCGCCAGCAGCTTAGATACAACAGTTCCCTATGGCTACACCTTC. This translates into CASSLDTTVPYGYTF.

V usage is TRBV10-3 and J usage is TRBJ1-2, with 8 bases identical to TRBD1. V lost 3 bases, J lost 8 bases, and 11 bases stayed unmatched. Germline CDR1 and CDR2: ENHRY and SYGVKD. There are 15 residues in the CDR3. CDR3 loop: CAISEDGQGTSGYTF. The CDR3 bases are TGTGCCATCAGTGAAGACGGACAGGGAACGAGCGGCTACACCTTC.

The rearrangement joins TRBV2 to TRBJ2-3, with TRBD1 as a possible D gene (5 bases). Germline V gives CDR1 SNHLY, CDR2 FYNNEI. Trimming left V 5 bases short and J 1 base short, with 10 bases between. The CDR3 sequence is 14 residues long. The CDR3 nucleotides are TGTGCCAGCAGTTCGGACAAGGGCACAGATACGCAGTATTTT. Residues: CASSSDKGTDTQYF.

The V call is TRBV6-5, the J call TRBJ1-1; a weak D match, TRBD1 (5 bases). V lost 5 bases and J 11 bases, leaving 15 bases between the germline ends. Germline CDR1 reads MNHEY; CDR2 reads SVGAGI. This CDR3 is 12 amino acids long. The CDR3 nucleotides read TGTGCCAGCAGTCGGGACGGTTTTCGGGCTTTCTTT. Residues: CASSRDGFRAFF.

The genes are TRBV4-3 and TRBJ2-1; 11 bases match TRBD2. With 3 bases clipped from V and 1 base from J, the junction kept 2 bases outside the gene matches. CDR1 and CDR2 (germline): LGHNA, YSLEER. The CDR3 contains 16 residues. The chain's CDR3 is CASSQRLAGSYNEQFF. The CDR3 nucleotides are TGCGCCAGCAGCCAGCGACTAGCGGGGTCCTACAATGAGCAGTTCTTC.

V gene TRBV19 combines with J gene TRBJ2-3; the D is unclear. Germline loops: CDR1 LNHDA, CDR2 SQIVND (reference sequence). The CDR3 is 14 amino acids. V dropped 2 bases and J dropped 2 bases, with 8 bases sitting between them. CDR3 in DNA: TGTGCCAGTAGTATACAGGAGTCCACAGATACGCAGTATTTT. Its protein is CASSIQESTDTQYF.

The chain has TRBV28 and TRBJ2-7; D not certain. V was cut by 5 bases and J by 5 bases, with 16 bases left in between. The germline gives CDR1 MDHEN, CDR2 SYDVKM. The CDR3 runs 14 residues. CDR3 sequence reads: CASSAWTDVHEQYF. In DNA form, the CDR3 reads TGTGCCAGCAGTGCCTGGACGGATGTCCACGAGCAGTACTTC. Full variable domain (rest looked up from reference TRBV28 and TRBJ2-7): DVKVTQSSRYLVKRTGEKVFLECVQDMDHENMFWYRQDPGLGLRLIYFSYDVKMKEKGDIPEGYSVSREKKERFSLILESASTNQTSMYLCASSAWTDVHEQYFGPGTRLTVT.

The CDR3 is CASSQESSWGTEAFF. DNA for the CDR3: TGCGCCAGCAGCCAAGAGAGCTCCTGGGGCACTGAAGCTTTCTTT. The rearrangement links TRBV4-3 to TRBJ1-1; D is ambiguous. The CDR3 runs to 15 residues. Trimming cost V 0 bases and J 4 bases, with 12 bases left between them. CDR1 and CDR2 (germline): LGHNA, YSLEER.

This clone was seen a few times. The V call is TRBV6-2 or TRBV6-3, the J call TRBJ2-3, with 8 bases aligning to TRBD1. The V gene's germline CDR1 is MNHEY and CDR2 SVGEGT. The CDR3 consists of 15 residues. Losses at the gene ends were 6 bases for V and 2 bases for J; bases not matched to a gene: 7. In DNA, the CDR3 is TGTGCCAGCAGCTTCGGACAGGGCGTCACAGATACGCAGTATTTT. It is translated as CASSFGQGVTDTQYF.

The V and J genes are TRBV7-9 and TRBJ2-1; D is unresolved. The CDR3 runs 14 residues. Germline CDR1 and CDR2: SEHNR and FQNEAQ (reference sequence). Trimming pared 1 base from V and 3 bases from J, leaving 7 bases between. CDR3 protein: CASSLGNSYNEQFF. The CDR3 DNA reads as TGTGCCAGCAGCTTAGGGAACAGCTACAATGAGCAGTTCTTC.

The V gene is TRBV10-3, the J gene TRBJ1-2; a possible D gene is TRBD1 (6 bases). Trimming pared 2 bases from V and 5 bases from J, leaving 9 bases between. The CDR3 covers 13 residues. Germline assignment: CDR1 ENHRY and CDR2 SYGVKD. The CDR3 sequence: CAISEDRSYGYTF. The CDR3 DNA reads as TGTGCCATCAGTGAGGACAGGAGTTATGGCTACACCTTC.

V gene TRBV15 combines with J gene TRBJ1-4; 8 nucleotides agree with TRBD1. The CDR3 is 17 amino acids. V dropped 3 bases and J dropped 4; count of bases not matched to a gene: 10. Germline V gives CDR1 LNHNV, CDR2 YYDKDF (reference sequence). The CDR3 spells CATSSPDREDINEKLFF. CDR3 bases: TGTGCCACCAGCAGCCCGGACAGGGAGGATATTAATGAAAAACTGTTTTTT. Full variable domain (missing parts from reference TRBV15 and TRBJ1-4): DAMVIQNPRYQVTQFGKPVTLSCSQTLNHNVMYWYQQKSSQAPKLLFHYYDKDFNNEADTPDNFQSRRPNTSFCFLDIRSPGLGDTAMYLCATSSPDREDINEKLFFGSGTQLSVL.

V is TRBV5-4 and J is TRBJ1-2, with 7 positions matching TRBD1. This CDR3 has 13 amino acids. The V and J ends lost 7 bases and 6 bases, in that order; junction bases with no gene match: 9. Germline CDR1 and CDR2: SGHNT and YYREEE (reference sequence). CDR3 region: CASSKLQGDGYTF. CDR3 nucleotide sequence: TGTGCCAGCTCAAAACTGCAGGGGGATGGCTACACCTTC.

The V call is TRBV5-4, the J call TRBJ2-1; 16 nucleotides line up with TRBD2. The CDR3 sequence is 15 residues long. Germline V gene data show CDR1 as SGHNT and CDR2 as YYREEE (reference sequence). Trimming took 2 bases from V and 10 from J; bases not matched to a gene: 3. CDR3 nucleotide sequence: TGTGCCAGCAGCTTAGGGACTAGCGGGAGGGGCGAGCAGTTCTTC. Protein product: CASSLGTSGRGEQFF.

V and J are TRBV6-5 and TRBJ2-2; D may match TRBD1 or TRBD2 (5 bases each). Germline V lookup: CDR1 MNHEY, CDR2 SVGAGI. The V and J ends lost 7 bases and 6 bases respectively, with 12 bases between them. The CDR3 extends over 13 amino acids. Here the CDR3 reads CASTRDLAGELFF. DNA for the CDR3: TGTGCCAGCACCAGGGACCTGGCCGGGGAGCTGTTTTTT.

This clone appeared a single time. This chain uses TRBV30 with TRBJ1-6, with 10 bases aligning to TRBD1. Germline CDR1 GTSNPN, CDR2 SVGIG (reference sequence). The CDR3 totals 16 residues. With 3 bases clipped from V and 8 bases from J, the junction kept 10 bases outside the gene matches. This chain's CDR3 is CAWRDPGTGADSPLHF. DNA of the CDR3: TGTGCCTGGAGGGACCCCGGGACAGGGGCAGATTCACCCCTCCACTTT.

The chain has TRBV3-1 (or the pseudogene TRBV3-2) and TRBJ2-1; TRBD1 agrees at 10 bases. Germline values: CDR1 LGHDT, CDR2 YNNKEL (reference sequence). Trimming at V came to 5 bases and at J to 7 bases, leaving 5 bases not matched to a gene. CDR3 size: 14 residues. The CDR3 sequence: CASSFGTGVNEQFF. The CDR3 DNA reads as TGTGCCAGCAGCTTTGGGACAGGGGTGAATGAGCAGTTCTTC.

J is TRBJ1-6 and V is TRBV6-5; 7 bases fit TRBD1. The ends lost 10 bases at V and 9 bases at J; junction bases unmatched: 6. CDR1 and CDR2 (germline): MNHEY, SVGAGI. The CDR3 covers 12 residues. The CDR3 DNA reads TGTGCCATTGACAGGGTAGCTTCACCCCTCCACTTT. Translation gives CAIDRVASPLHF.